A single sample is the source of the 26 T cell receptor beta chains below, sequenced in a study of pediatric ulcerative colitis. Assay: immunoSEQ multiplex PCR; the TCRdb copy retains only in-frame clones and omits some. The sample has tens of thousands of clones; over 65% are singletons. The sequenced sample was blood. The receptors originated from a boy aged 5-17 years with moderate ulcerative colitis.

This chain joins TRBV9 and TRBJ1-4, with 7 bases aligning to TRBD1. CDR3 length: 16 amino acids. With V trimmed by 4 bases and J by 4 bases, 10 bases remained unmatched. CDR1 and CDR2 (germline): SGDLS, YYNGEE. The DNA of the CDR3 is TGTGCCAGCAGCTCCAAGCAGGGGGGACGTAATGAAAAACTGTTTTTT. This sequence encodes CASSSKQGGRNEKLFF.

The chain employs TRBV29-1 and TRBJ1-4; no firm D call. The CDR3 contains 12 residues. V lost 6 bases to trimming and J lost 2 bases, with 7 bases between them. Germline V gives CDR1 SQVTM, CDR2 ANQGSEA. CDR3 protein: CSVQRTNEKLFF. Written as DNA, the CDR3 is TGCAGCGTACAGAGGACTAATGAAAAACTGTTTTTT.

This chain connects TRBV5-1 to TRBJ1-2; D gene unclear. V was cut by 3 bases and J by 4 bases, with 25 bases left in between. This CDR3 has 18 residues. CDR1 and CDR2 (germline): SGHRS, YFSETQ. Written as DNA, the CDR3 is TGCGCCAGCAGCTCGCGACTGCCCGACGGTCACCTTTCCTATGGCTACACCTTC. Translated: CASSSRLPDGHLSYGYTF.

This chain connects TRBV4-1 to TRBJ2-3; D unresolved. V gave up 7 bases and J gave up 0 bases, with 2 bases separating them. Germline assignment: CDR1 MGHRA and CDR2 YSYEKL. The CDR3 is 11 residues long. For the CDR3, the DNA is TGCGCCAGCAAGAGCACAGATACGCAGTATTTT. Translated: CASKSTDTQYF.

This chain uses TRBV27 with TRBJ2-7, with TRBD1 matching over 7 bases. The germline V gene has CDR1 MNHEY and CDR2 SMNVEV (reference sequence). This CDR3 has 15 residues. Trimming removed 5 bases from V and 4 bases from J; junction bases left unmatched: 11. The CDR3 reads CASSPLNRQGYEQYF. DNA for the CDR3: TGTGCCAGCAGTCCCCTCAATCGACAGGGATACGAGCAGTACTTC.

This chain connects TRBV5-1 to TRBJ1-2, with unresolved D. The CDR3 runs 16 residues. Germline CDR1 reads SGHRS; CDR2 reads YFSETQ. Trimming removed 4 bases from V and 4 bases from J, with 20 bases in between. CDR3 sequence (DNA): TGCGCCAGCAGCCCGGATCGTGGGAAAAACCTCTATGGCTACACCTTC. Translation gives CASSPDRGKNLYGYTF.

The chain links TRBV11-2 to TRBJ2-6; TRBD1 matches at 10 bases. Germline CDR1 is SGHAT and CDR2 is FQNNGV. The CDR3 length is 17 residues. V was pared by 4 bases and J by 1 base, with 4 bases of the junction left unmatched. The CDR3 DNA follows: TGTGCCAGCAGCTGGGGACAGGGGTTGTCTGGGGCCAACGTCCTGACTTTC. This gives the protein CASSWGQGLSGANVLTF.

The J gene is TRBJ1-6, the V gene TRBV19, with no clear D. V lost 3 bases to trimming and J lost 9 bases, with 15 bases between them. Germline loops: CDR1 LNHDA, CDR2 SQIVND (reference sequence). The CDR3 is 15 residues long. The CDR3 loop is CASSISSTGGSPLHF. The CDR3 DNA is TGTGCCAGTAGTATTTCCTCGACGGGTGGTTCACCCCTCCACTTT.

V usage is TRBV19 and J usage is TRBJ1-3, with D unclear. The CDR3 covers 13 residues. Germline assignment: CDR1 LNHDA and CDR2 SQIVND (reference sequence). Trimming left V 5 bases short and J 0 bases short, with 5 bases between. The CDR3 bases are TGTGCCAGTAGTTGGCTCTCTGGAAACACCATATATTTT. Translation: CASSWLSGNTIYF.

Only one count was recorded for this clone. The V gene is TRBV27, the J gene TRBJ2-2; D is ambiguous. V dropped 5 bases and J dropped 4 bases, with 8 bases sitting between them. Germline V lookup: CDR1 MNHEY, CDR2 SMNVEV (reference sequence). The CDR3 runs to 13 residues. CDR3 loop: CASSRVATGELFF. In DNA form, the CDR3 reads TGTGCCAGCAGTCGCGTCGCCACCGGGGAGCTGTTTTTT.

The J gene is TRBJ2-1, the V gene TRBV9, with D maybe TRBD1 (5 bases). Germline V gene lookup returns CDR1 SGDLS and CDR2 YYNGEE. The germline V and J ends were trimmed by 4 bases and 7 bases, with 12 bases remaining between them. This CDR3 comprises 13 residues. CDR3 protein: CASSRTGMNEQFF. The CDR3 region has the DNA TGTGCCAGCAGCCGAACAGGCATGAATGAGCAGTTCTTC.

The chain carries TRBV10-3 and TRBJ2-1, with D possibly being TRBD1 or TRBD2 (5 bases each). Trimming cost V 6 bases and J 0 bases, with 15 bases left between them. Germline V gene lookup returns CDR1 ENHRY and CDR2 SYGVKD. The CDR3 loop spans 16 amino acids. CDR3: CAIRGVGASSYNEQFF. For the CDR3, the DNA is TGTGCCATCAGAGGTGTCGGGGCGTCCTCCTACAATGAGCAGTTCTTC.

The chain joins TRBV27 to TRBJ2-7, with D perhaps TRBD1 or TRBD2 (5 bases each). The CDR3 spans 12 residues. Germline V gene sequence: CDR1 MNHEY, CDR2 SMNVEV (reference sequence). The ends were cut back, 5 bases at V and 4 bases at J, with 9 bases in the middle. The CDR3 DNA sequence: TGTGCCAGCAGTCCGGGGCCATACGAGCAGTACTTC. Translating gives CASSPGPYEQYF.

This clone was found once. V and J are TRBV9 and TRBJ2-5; the D is unclear. The germline CDR1 and CDR2 sequences are SGDLS and YYNGEE. This CDR3 is built from 15 residues. The V and J ends lost 4 bases and 4 bases respectively, with 17 bases between them. The CDR3 sequence: CASSLGFRNGETQYF. In nucleotides, the CDR3 is TGTGCCAGCAGCCTCGGATTTAGAAATGGAGAGACCCAGTACTTC.

The rearrangement links TRBV27 to TRBJ2-7; no clear D. The V gene lost 1 base and the J gene lost 2 bases, with 12 bases spanning the gap. Germline values: CDR1 MNHEY, CDR2 SMNVEV (reference sequence). The length of the CDR3 is 15 residues. For the CDR3, the DNA is TGTGCCAGCAGTTTATATTCCGGACCCACCTACGAGCAGTACTTC. Amino acids: CASSLYSGPTYEQYF.

This sequence joins TRBV11-2 and TRBJ2-7; 7 bases line up with TRBD1. Germline assignment: CDR1 SGHAT and CDR2 FQNNGV. V dropped 3 bases and J dropped 6; count of bases not matched to a gene: 8. The CDR3 has 14 amino acids. CDR3 DNA: TGTGCCAGCAGCTTGCTAGAGGGGGCGGGCGAGCAGTACTTC. It codes for CASSLLEGAGEQYF.

The chain carries TRBV30 and TRBJ2-7, with D uncertain. This CDR3 region has 15 residues. Germline-derived CDR1 and CDR2 are GTSNPN and SVGIG (reference sequence). V lost 2 bases and J lost 2, with 16 bases in between. This chain's CDR3 is CAWSPIGEATYEQYF. CDR3 DNA sequence: TGTGCCTGGAGTCCCATAGGCGAAGCGACCTACGAGCAGTACTTC.

The CDR3 loop is CVSGGGPGNQPQHF. The CDR3 region has the DNA TGTGTCTCCGGAGGTGGTCCTGGCAATCAGCCCCAGCATTTT. The V call is TRBV6-5, the J call TRBJ1-5; D not resolved. The CDR3 is made up of 14 amino acids. Germline V gene lookup returns CDR1 MNHEY and CDR2 SVGAGI.

The genes are TRBV4-1 and TRBJ2-5; 10 bases are shared with TRBD1. The CDR3 has 15 residues. The J segment lost 5 bases and the V segment lost 4 bases, leaving 7 bases of the junction unmatched. Germline V CDR1 and CDR2: MGHRA, YSYEKL. CDR3 in amino acids: CASSRGQGIQETQYF. The CDR3, as DNA: TGCGCCAGCAGCCGGGGACAGGGGATTCAGGAGACCCAGTACTTC.

This clone was counted between two and nine times. V and J are TRBV13 and TRBJ1-6; 7 bases line up with TRBD1. The CDR3 consists of 14 residues. V was pared by 4 bases and J by 9 bases, with 6 bases of the junction left unmatched. CDR1 and CDR2 from the germline V gene are PRHDT and FYEKMQ (reference sequence). The CDR3 nucleotides read TGTGCCAGCAGCTCTACAGGGGAAGGTTCACCCCTCCACTTT. It is translated as CASSSTGEGSPLHF. Drawing the rest from reference TRBV13 and TRBJ1-6, the complete variable domain is AAGVIQSPRHLIKEKRETATLKCYPIPRHDTVYWYQQGPGQDPQFLISFYEKMQSDKGSIPDRFSAQQFSDYHSELNMSSLELGDSALYFCASSSTGEGSPLHFGNGTRLTVT.

The chain uses TRBV7-8 and TRBJ1-1; D perhaps matches TRBD1 (5 bases). CDR1 and CDR2 (germline): SGHVS, FQNEAQ. The V end was cut by 5 bases, the J end by 4 bases, with 17 bases between. This CDR3 spans 15 amino acids. CDR3 in DNA: TGTGCCAGCAGCCCCGGCAGGGTATCGGGCACTGAAGCTTTCTTT. Its protein product is CASSPGRVSGTEAFF.

This clone was recorded a few times. This chain connects TRBV6-5 to TRBJ1-1; TRBD1 is a possible D gene (6 bases). CDR1 and CDR2 from the germline V gene are MNHEY and SVGAGI. Trimming shortened V by 3 bases and J by 4 bases, and 15 bases separated the two germline ends. There are 15 residues in the CDR3. CDR3 in amino acids: CASSYTGQYSTEAFF. As DNA, the CDR3 is TGTGCCAGCAGTTATACTGGACAGTATAGCACTGAAGCTTTCTTT.

The chain combines TRBV18 with TRBJ2-3; D uncertain. V lost 3 bases and J lost 2, with 3 bases in between. This CDR3 has 12 amino acids. Germline assignment: CDR1 KGHSH and CDR2 LQKENI. CDR3 protein: CASSPDTDTQYF. As DNA, the CDR3 is TGTGCCAGCTCACCGGACACAGATACGCAGTATTTT. The whole variable domain, remainder taken from reference TRBV18 and TRBJ2-3, is NAGVMQNPRHLVRRRGQEARLRCSPMKGHSHVYWYRQLPEEGLKFMVYLQKENIIDESGMPKERFSAEFPKEGPSILRIQQVVRGDSAAYFCASSPDTDTQYFGPGTRLTVL.

The J gene is TRBJ2-1, the V gene TRBV29-1; no clear D gene. This CDR3 contains 11 residues. Germline-derived CDR1 and CDR2 are SQVTM and ANQGSEA. Trimming removed 3 bases from V and 10 bases from J, with 10 bases in between. The CDR3 protein is CSVDRLWEQFF. In DNA form, the CDR3 reads TGCAGCGTTGATCGGCTCTGGGAGCAGTTCTTC.

The chain carries TRBV30 and TRBJ2-7, with a weak D call TRBD2 (5 bases). The CDR3 has 12 residues. V lost 4 bases, J lost 4 bases, and 11 bases lay in between. Germline values: CDR1 GTSNPN, CDR2 SVGIG (reference sequence). The CDR3 protein is CAWTKGGYEQYF. In DNA form, the CDR3 reads TGTGCCTGGACAAAGGGCGGGTACGAGCAGTACTTC.

V and J are TRBV30 and TRBJ2-7; weak D call: TRBD2 (5 bases). Germline assignment: CDR1 GTSNPN and CDR2 SVGIG (reference sequence). V lost 3 bases and J 6 bases, leaving 15 bases between the germline ends. The CDR3 has 13 residues. CDR3 coding DNA: TGTGCCTGGAGAGGTGACTATCCGCTCGAGCAGTACTTC. Translation gives CAWRGDYPLEQYF. The whole variable domain, remainder taken from reference TRBV30 and TRBJ2-7, is SQTIHQWPATLVQPVGSPLSLECTVEGTSNPNLYWYRQAAGRGLQLLFYSVGIGQISSEVPQNLSASRPQDRQFILSSKKLLLSDSGFYLCAWRGDYPLEQYFGPGTRLTVT.